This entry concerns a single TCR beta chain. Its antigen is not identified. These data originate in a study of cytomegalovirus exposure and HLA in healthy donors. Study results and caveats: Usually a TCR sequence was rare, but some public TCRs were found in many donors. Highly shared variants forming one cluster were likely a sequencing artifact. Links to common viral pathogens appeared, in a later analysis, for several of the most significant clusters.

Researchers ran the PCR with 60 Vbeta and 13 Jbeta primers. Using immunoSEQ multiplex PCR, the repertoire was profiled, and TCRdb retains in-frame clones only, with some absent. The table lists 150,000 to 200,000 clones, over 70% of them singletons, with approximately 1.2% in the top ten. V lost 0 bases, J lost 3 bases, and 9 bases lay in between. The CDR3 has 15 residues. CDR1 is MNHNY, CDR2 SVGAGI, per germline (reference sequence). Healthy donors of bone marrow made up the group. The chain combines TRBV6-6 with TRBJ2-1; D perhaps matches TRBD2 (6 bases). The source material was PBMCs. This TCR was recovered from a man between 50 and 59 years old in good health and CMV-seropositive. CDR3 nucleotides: TGTGCCAGCAGTTACTCGGATAGCGGCTACAATGAGCAGTTCTTC. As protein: CASSYSDSGYNEQFF.